The 16 T cell receptor beta chains below were found in one sample sequenced in a study of patients and donors after allogeneic stem cell transplantation. One entry per CDR3 protein, called by TCRdb with MiXCR from the RT-PCR reads. Seen here are some 200,000 distinct CDR3 sequences, more than 35% observed once, and the top ten hold 33%. The specimen was blood, either unsorted or a sorted T cell fraction (not recorded which). These receptors all stem from a human donor who was either an allogeneic HSCT recipient or a stem cell or donor lymphocyte infusion donor (not recorded which). It is not recorded whose cells these are; they may come from a transplant donor.

This clonotype was detected a few times. This chain uses TRBV28 with TRBJ1-2; tentatively, D is TRBD1 (5 bases). CDR1 MDHEN and CDR2 SYDVKM come from the germline V gene. V was shortened by 4 bases and J by 3 bases, with 12 bases between the two germline ends. This CDR3 spans 14 amino acids. The CDR3 DNA is TGTGCCAGCAGTTATAAGGGGACGTACTATGGCTACACCTTC. Translation: CASSYKGTYYGYTF.

The rearrangement joins TRBV29-1 to TRBJ2-5; TRBD1 matches 10 bases. The CDR3 length is 12 residues. The V and J ends lost 8 bases and 6 bases, in that order; junction bases with no gene match: 6. The V gene's germline CDR1 is SQVTM and CDR2 ANQGSEA. The CDR3 DNA is TGCAGCACGGACAGGGGGGGGCAGACCCAGTACTTC. Amino acids: CSTDRGGQTQYF. The full variable domain, completed using reference TRBV29-1 and TRBJ2-5, is SAVISQKPSRDICQRGTSLTIQCQVDSQVTMMFWYRQQPGQSLTLIATANQGSEATYESGFVIDKFPISRPNLTFSTLTVSNMSPEDSSIYLCSTDRGGQTQYFGPGTRLLVL.

This chain joins TRBV29-1 and TRBJ2-1; D is possibly TRBD1 (5 bases). The CDR3 extends over 12 amino acids. Per germline, CDR1 SQVTM and CDR2 ANQGSEA. V shed 4 bases and J shed 7 bases, with 11 bases lying between them. CDR3 bases: TGCAGCGTTGTAGGACAAAAAAATGAGCAGTTCTTC. Its translation: CSVVGQKNEQFF.

This clonotype was observed a handful of times. The chain couples TRBV29-1 to TRBJ1-1, with D unclear. In germline, CDR1 is SQVTM, CDR2 ANQGSEA. V was clipped by 8 bases and J by 3 bases, with 16 bases between them. This CDR3 contains 13 residues. For the CDR3, the DNA is TGCAGCCTCCGGACCGGGCCCGACACTGAAGCTTTCTTT. Translating it yields CSLRTGPDTEAFF.

This clonotype was counted many times. The rearrangement links TRBV12-3 or TRBV12-4 to TRBJ1-1, with no clear D. V lost 1 base, J lost 3 bases, and 3 bases lay in between. CDR3 size: 12 residues. In nucleotides, the CDR3 is TGTGCCAGCAGTTTAGTTGACACTGAAGCTTTCTTT. Translating gives CASSLVDTEAFF.

The chain has TRBV4-2 and TRBJ2-3; D unresolved. The CDR3 runs 16 residues. Germline assignment: CDR1 LGHNA and CDR2 YNFKEQ. The V and J ends lost 0 bases and 6 bases respectively, with 16 bases between them. CDR3 in DNA: TGTGCCAGCAGCCAAGAGCGTCGGTGGCCCGGGGATACGCAGTATTTT. As protein: CASSQERRWPGDTQYF.

This clonotype was picked up a small number of times. The genes are TRBV12-3 or TRBV12-4 and TRBJ2-2; maybe TRBD2 (5 bases). This CDR3 contains 13 residues. Trimming shortened V by 10 bases and J by 5 bases, and 14 bases separated the two germline ends. The CDR3 bases are TGTGCCACCGACTCGGGCGGGACCGGGGAGCTGTTTTTT. Protein product: CATDSGGTGELFF.

The gene calls are TRBV11-2 and TRBJ1-4; 7 bases fit TRBD1. The CDR3 extends over 16 amino acids. V was pared by 5 bases and J by 8 bases, with 14 bases of the junction left unmatched. Germline CDR1 is SGHAT and CDR2 is FQNNGV. The CDR3 protein is CASSTRWTGRGEKLFF. The DNA for the CDR3 is TGTGCCAGCAGCACCCGATGGACAGGACGGGGGGAAAAACTGTTTTTT. The full variable domain, completed using reference TRBV11-2 and TRBJ1-4, is EAGVAQSPRYKIIEKRQSVAFWCNPISGHATLYWYQQILGQGPKLLIQFQNNGVVDDSQLPKDRFSAERLKGVDSTLKIQPAKLEDSAVYLCASSTRWTGRGEKLFFGSGTQLSVL.

The chain couples TRBV5-5 to TRBJ1-2, with D perhaps TRBD1 (6 bases). V lost 0 bases and J lost 5, with 14 bases in between. The CDR3 is 15 amino acids. The germline V gene has CDR1 SGHKS and CDR2 YYEKEE (reference sequence). This CDR3 is CASSLAIEGGYGYTF. The CDR3 DNA is TGTGCCAGCAGCTTGGCTATCGAGGGGGGTTATGGCTACACCTTC.

The V and J genes are TRBV7-6 and TRBJ1-1; TRBD1 matches at 7 bases. The V and J ends lost 4 bases and 8 bases, in that order; junction bases with no gene match: 10. The germline V gene has CDR1 SGHVS and CDR2 FNYEAQ. The CDR3 sequence is 14 residues long. The CDR3, as DNA: TGTGCCAGCAGCTCAATCCCCTCGGACAGGGAAGCTTTCTTT. Residues: CASSSIPSDREAFF.

V gene TRBV28 combines with J gene TRBJ2-3, with D possibly being TRBD1 (5 bases). V lost 3 bases and J lost 5, with 9 bases in between. The germline gives CDR1 MDHEN, CDR2 SYDVKM. This CDR3 has 13 amino acids. The CDR3: CASSLGPVDTQYF. CDR3 nucleotides: TGTGCCAGCAGTTTGGGGCCAGTAGATACGCAGTATTTT. The whole variable domain, filled in from reference TRBV28 and TRBJ2-3, reads DVKVTQSSRYLVKRTGEKVFLECVQDMDHENMFWYRQDPGLGLRLIYFSYDVKMKEKGDIPEGYSVSREKKERFSLILESASTNQTSMYLCASSLGPVDTQYFGPGTRLTVL.

This clonotype appeared a few times. The chain uses TRBV3-1 and TRBJ1-1; D remains unclear. V lost 0 bases and J 6 bases, leaving 11 bases between the germline ends. Looked up from germline, CDR1 is LGHDT and CDR2 is YNNKEL (reference sequence). The CDR3 extends over 14 amino acids. In DNA form, the CDR3 reads TGTGCCAGCAGCCAAGAATTTGTTGGCTCTGAAGCTTTCTTT. Translation: CASSQEFVGSEAFF.

V usage is TRBV5-1 and J usage is TRBJ1-1, with no clear D. The CDR3 contains 15 residues. The germline V and J ends were trimmed by 3 bases and 5 bases, with 17 bases remaining between them. CDR1 is SGHRS and CDR2 is YFSETQ in the germline V gene. In DNA, the CDR3 is TGCGCCAGCAGCTCCGGGCCCCTTTGGGATACTGAAGCTTTCTTT. Protein product: CASSSGPLWDTEAFF.

The V gene is TRBV9, the J gene TRBJ2-3; 8 bases map to TRBD1. Germline CDR1 and CDR2: SGDLS and YYNGEE. Trimming cost V 3 bases and J 4 bases; bases outside gene matches: 10. The CDR3 is 16 residues long. The CDR3 protein is CASSDGQGRFSDTQYF. DNA for the CDR3: TGTGCCAGCAGCGACGGACAGGGAAGGTTCTCAGATACGCAGTATTTT. Supplemented by reference TRBV9 and TRBJ2-3, the full variable domain reads DSGVTQTPKHLITATGQRVTLRCSPRSGDLSVYWYQQSLDQGLQFLIQYYNGEERAKGNILERFSAQQFPDLHSELNLSSLELGDSALYFCASSDGQGRFSDTQYFGPGTRLTVL.

J is TRBJ2-1 and V is TRBV4-3; 10 nucleotides match TRBD2. The CDR3 runs 17 residues. The germline V gene encodes CDR1 LGHNA and CDR2 YSLEER. The ends lost 1 base at V and 0 bases at J; junction bases unmatched: 3. This CDR3 is CASSQAGLADSYNEQFF. Written as DNA, the CDR3 is TGCGCCAGCAGCCAAGCCGGACTAGCGGACTCCTACAATGAGCAGTTCTTC.

Note on this clonotype: A read error may account for a junction end that differs from germline. The chain uses TRBV3-1 and TRBJ1-2; no reliable D call. This CDR3 has 13 residues. Germline CDR1 and CDR2: LGHDT and YNNKEL (reference sequence). The CDR3: CASSQDRSYGYTF. CDR3 in DNA: TGTGCTAGCAGCCAAGACCGGAGCTATGGCTACACCTTC.